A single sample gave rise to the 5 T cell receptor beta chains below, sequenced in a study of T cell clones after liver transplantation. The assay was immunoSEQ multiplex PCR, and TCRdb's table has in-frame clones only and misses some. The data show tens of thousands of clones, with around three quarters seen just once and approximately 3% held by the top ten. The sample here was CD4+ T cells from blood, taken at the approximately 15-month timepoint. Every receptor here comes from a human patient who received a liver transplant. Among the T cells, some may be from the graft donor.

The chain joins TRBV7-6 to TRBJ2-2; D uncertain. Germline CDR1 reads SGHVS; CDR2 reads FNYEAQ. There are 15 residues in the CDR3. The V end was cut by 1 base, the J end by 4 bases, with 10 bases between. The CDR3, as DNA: TGTGCCAGCAGCTTAGTTCCCCTGGGCACCGGGGAGCTGTTTTTT. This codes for CASSLVPLGTGELFF.

The CDR3 spells CASSYMGGGEQYV. CDR3 nucleotide sequence: TGTGCCAGCAGTTACATGGGAGGTGGCGAGCAGTACGTC. The chain uses TRBV6-5 and TRBJ2-7, with a weak D call TRBD2 (6 bases). CDR3 size: 13 residues. V lost 2 bases, J lost 6 bases, and 11 bases lay in between. The V gene's germline CDR1 is MNHEY and CDR2 SVGAGI.

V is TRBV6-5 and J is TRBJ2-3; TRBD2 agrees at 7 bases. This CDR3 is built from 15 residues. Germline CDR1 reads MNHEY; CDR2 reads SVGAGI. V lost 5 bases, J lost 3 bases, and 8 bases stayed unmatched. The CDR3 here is CASSGIAGGTDTQYF. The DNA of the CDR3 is TGTGCCAGCAGTGGTATAGCGGGTGGGACAGATACGCAGTATTTT.

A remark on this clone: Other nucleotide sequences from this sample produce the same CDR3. Written as DNA, the CDR3 is TGTGCCAGTAGTATGTTGGGGAGTGGCACTGAAGCTTTCTTT. It codes for CASSMLGSGTEAFF. The chain is built from TRBV19 and TRBJ1-1; D remains ambiguous. V lost 3 bases and J 4 bases, leaving 12 bases between the germline ends. CDR3 length equals 14 residues. The germline CDR1 and CDR2 sequences are LNHDA and SQIVND (reference sequence).

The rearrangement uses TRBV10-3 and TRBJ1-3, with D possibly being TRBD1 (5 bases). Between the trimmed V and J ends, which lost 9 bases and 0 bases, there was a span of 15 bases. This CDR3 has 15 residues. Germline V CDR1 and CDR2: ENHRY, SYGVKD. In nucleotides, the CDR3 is TGTGCCATTTCGTCAGGGAAAATCTCTGGAAACACCATATATTTT. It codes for CAISSGKISGNTIYF.